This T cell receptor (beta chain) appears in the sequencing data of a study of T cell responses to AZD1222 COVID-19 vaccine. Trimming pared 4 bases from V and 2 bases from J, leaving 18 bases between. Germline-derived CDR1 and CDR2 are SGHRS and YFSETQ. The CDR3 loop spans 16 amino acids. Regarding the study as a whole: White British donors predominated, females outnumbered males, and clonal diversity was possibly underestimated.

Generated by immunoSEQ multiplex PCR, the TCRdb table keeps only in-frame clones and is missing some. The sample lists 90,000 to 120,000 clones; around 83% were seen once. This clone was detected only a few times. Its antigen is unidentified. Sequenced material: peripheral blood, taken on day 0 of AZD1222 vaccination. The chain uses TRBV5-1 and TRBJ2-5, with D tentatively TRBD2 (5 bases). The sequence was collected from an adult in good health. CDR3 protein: CASSRYGNGLQETQYF. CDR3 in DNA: TGCGCCAGCAGCCGCTATGGGAACGGACTGCAAGAGACCCAGTACTTC.